This TCR beta chain is drawn from a study of OX40 agonist ivuxolimab in advanced cancers. The wider study: Ivuxolimab is a fully human IgG2 antibody that activates OX40 (CD134). Three individuals attained partial responses, comprising one hepatocellular carcinoma case and two cutaneous melanoma cases. Age averaged about 66 years (range about 20 to 79), and 80% to 90% were male.

On this clone: Its target is unknown.

Using immunoSEQ multiplex PCR, the repertoire was profiled, and TCRdb retains in-frame clones only, with some absent. The table has 8,500 to 11,000 clones, 77% seen once. The CDR3 consists of 15 residues. From germline, CDR1 is MNHNS and CDR2 SASEGT. The V and J ends lost 4 bases and 0 bases, in that order; junction bases with no gene match: 0. Study findings and constraints: Dose levels from 0.1 to 3.0 mg/kg saw CD4+ and CD8+ blood T cells expand clonally by week 6.

Sequenced material: CD4+ or CD8+ T cells sorted from blood, taken in a trial of the OX40 agonist ivuxolimab. The sequence was obtained from an adult with an advanced solid tumor such as melanoma, head and neck, liver or kidney cancer. The chain joins TRBV6-1 to TRBJ2-5; 12 bases agree with TRBD2. Here the CDR3 DNA reads TGTGCCAGCAGTGGACTAGCGGGAGACCAAGAGACCCAGTACTTC. Protein product: CASSGLAGDQETQYF.